This TCR beta chain was found in a study of response to subunit inactivated influenza vaccine. The germline V gene has CDR1 LGHNA and CDR2 YNFKEQ. Trimming took 2 bases from V and 5 from J; bases not matched to a gene: 19. CDR3 length: 19 amino acids. TCRdb independently ran MiXCR on the RT-PCR reads; one entry per CDR3 protein. The data contain just over 300,000 distinct CDR3 sequences, roughly 22% of them singletons. Source: PBMCs from blood, taken less than 22 months after vaccination. This rearrangement joins TRBV4-2 to TRBJ1-1, with TRBD1 matching 8 bases. The receptor was isolated from a man between 50 and 69 years old who received an inactivated influenza vaccine. The CDR3: CASSQSNVAGGEYKTEAFF. The CDR3 nucleotides read TGTGCCAGCAGCCAAAGTAATGTGGCAGGGGGCGAGTATAAAACTGAAGCTTTCTTT.